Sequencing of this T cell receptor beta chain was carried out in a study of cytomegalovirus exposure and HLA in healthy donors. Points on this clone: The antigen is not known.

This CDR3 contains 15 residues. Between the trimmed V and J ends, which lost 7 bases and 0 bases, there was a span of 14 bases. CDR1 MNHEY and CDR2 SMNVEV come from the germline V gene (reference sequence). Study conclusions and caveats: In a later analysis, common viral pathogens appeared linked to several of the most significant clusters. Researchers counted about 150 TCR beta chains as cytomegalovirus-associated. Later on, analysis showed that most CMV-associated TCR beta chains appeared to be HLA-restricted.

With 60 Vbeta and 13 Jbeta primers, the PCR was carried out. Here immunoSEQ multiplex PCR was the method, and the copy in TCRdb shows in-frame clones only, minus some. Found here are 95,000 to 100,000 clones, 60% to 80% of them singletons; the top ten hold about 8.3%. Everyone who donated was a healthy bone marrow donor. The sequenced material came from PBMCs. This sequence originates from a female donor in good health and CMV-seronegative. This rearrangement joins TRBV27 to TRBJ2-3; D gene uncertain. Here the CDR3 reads CASTRSPSSTDTQYF. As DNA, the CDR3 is TGTGCCAGCACCCGTTCCCCTTCGAGCACAGATACGCAGTATTTT.